This TCR beta chain is drawn from a study of T cells in tuberculosis. On the study more broadly: This South African cohort compared adolescents with or without latent tuberculosis against adults with active tuberculosis. Within 7 days of starting treatment, or before, PBMC were stored. The study, taken as a whole, reports: Smaller distances to GMM-specific TCRs suggested their expansion in active tuberculosis.

The time point was: new active TB diagnosis, blood taken before or within 7 days of starting treatment. The table came from immunoSEQ multiplex PCR; TCRdb's copy has only in-frame clones and leaves some out. The sample lists tens of thousands of clones, roughly 88% seen once, with about 15% in the top ten. With regard to this clone: Its antigen remains unidentified.

Germline assignment: CDR1 GTSNPN and CDR2 SVGIG (reference sequence). The CDR3 extends over 14 amino acids. V gave up 1 base and J gave up 7 bases; unmatched junction bases: 7. The sequencing used PBMCs, collected at tuberculosis diagnosis. The receptor was derived from an adult with tuberculosis. V usage is TRBV30 and J usage is TRBJ2-1, with 7 bases aligning to TRBD2. The CDR3 loop is CAWSEYGRRNEQFF. The CDR3 DNA reads as TGTGCCTGGAGTGAGTACGGGAGGAGAAATGAGCAGTTCTTC.